This passage covers 30 T cell receptor beta chains from one sample sequenced in a study of T cells after yellow fever vaccination. TCRdb reprocessed the 5' RACE reads with MiXCR, giving one entry per CDR3 protein. The sample contains more than 75,000 distinct CDR3 sequences, around 9.8% of which appear only once. This sample comprised CD8+ T cells not binding an NS4B(214-222) dextramer, sorted from PBMCs, obtained approximately 15 days after the first yellow fever vaccination. The receptors stem from a man aged 18 to 30 who received the YFV17D yellow fever vaccine.

This clonotype has just a few counts. This chain joins TRBV6-5 and TRBJ2-5, with no clear D. The V end lost 8 bases, the J end lost 1 base, and 8 bases lay between the germline ends. This CDR3 contains 12 residues. In germline, CDR1 is MNHEY, CDR2 SVGAGI. CDR3 region: CASGPRQETQYF. CDR3 bases: TGTGCCAGCGGGCCGCGCCAAGAGACCCAGTACTTC.

This clonotype has at least ten counts. The chain recombines TRBV12-3 or TRBV12-4 with TRBJ2-1, with 9 bases aligning to TRBD1. J lost 8 bases, V lost 6 bases, and 14 bases had no gene match. The CDR3 is 16 amino acids. DNA for the CDR3: TGTGCCAGCAGCTTTCCTCCGGGACAGGGAACCCATGAGCAGTTCTTC. This translates into CASSFPPGQGTHEQFF.

This clonotype came up a few times. V is TRBV11-2 and J is TRBJ2-1, with a weak D call TRBD2 (7 bases). Germline V gene lookup returns CDR1 SGHAT and CDR2 FQNNGV. V was shortened by 5 bases and J by 7 bases, with 24 bases between the two germline ends. This CDR3 comprises 17 residues. CDR3 sequence: CASSPWGGTHQPNEQFF. CDR3 sequence (DNA): TGTGCCAGCAGCCCCTGGGGAGGGACACACCAACCTAATGAGCAGTTCTTC.

V and J are TRBV6-5 and TRBJ2-1, with D possibly matching TRBD2 (5 bases). Germline V lookup: CDR1 MNHEY, CDR2 SVGAGI. The CDR3 totals 13 residues. Trimming left V 6 bases short and J 5 bases short, with 11 bases between. The DNA of the CDR3 is TGTGCCAGCAGCCCAGGACTGCACAATGAGCAGTTCTTC. Its translation: CASSPGLHNEQFF.

The table lists this clonotype with a few counts. V usage is TRBV27 and J usage is TRBJ2-3, with unresolved D. The CDR3 spans 16 residues. V was pared by 0 bases and J by 4 bases, with 14 bases between. The germline CDR1 and CDR2 sequences are MNHEY and SMNVEV (reference sequence). CDR3 coding DNA: TGTGCCAGCAGTTTATCGACCTTAACTCCGGCAGATACGCAGTATTTT. Residues: CASSLSTLTPADTQYF.

This clonotype came up a few times. The chain recombines TRBV18 with TRBJ1-1, with D uncertain. The germline CDR1 and CDR2 sequences are KGHSH and LQKENI. The CDR3 is made up of 12 amino acids. V was clipped by 0 bases and J by 11 bases, with 10 bases between them. CDR3 DNA: TGTGCCAGCTCACCACCGGGTAGTTGGGCTTTCTTT. Amino acids: CASSPPGSWAFF.

J is TRBJ1-6 and V is TRBV5-6; D possibly corresponds to TRBD1 (5 bases). Germline-derived CDR1 and CDR2 are SGHDT and YYEEEE. V was clipped by 5 bases and J by 6 bases, with 15 bases between them. The CDR3 loop spans 15 amino acids. CDR3 nucleotide sequence: TGTGCCAGCAGTTTAACCGGGACGGGTAATTCACCCCTCCACTTT. Its translation: CASSLTGTGNSPLHF.

The V and J genes are TRBV6-4 and TRBJ2-1; 14 bases fit TRBD2. CDR1 MRHNA and CDR2 SNTAGT come from the germline V gene. J lost 5 bases, V lost 0 bases, and 0 bases had no gene match. This CDR3 comprises 16 residues. The CDR3 loop reads CASSDSTSGGDNEQFF. The CDR3 DNA sequence: TGTGCCAGCAGTGACTCGACTAGCGGGGGGGACAATGAGCAGTTCTTC.

At least ten counts were recorded for this clonotype. The chain joins TRBV28 to TRBJ2-2, with D perhaps TRBD2 (6 bases). Per the germline V gene, CDR1 is MDHEN and CDR2 is SYDVKM. CDR3 length: 13 residues. Trimming cost V 6 bases and J 7 bases, with 12 bases left between them. DNA for the CDR3: TGTGCCAGCAGGAGGAGGGCTCACGGGGAGCTGTTTTTT. Its protein is CASRRRAHGELFF.

This sequence joins TRBV4-1 and TRBJ2-5; the match to TRBD1 covers 8 bases. The CDR3 consists of 14 residues. J was trimmed by 2 bases and V by 2 bases; bases with no gene match: 1. Germline values: CDR1 MGHRA, CDR2 YSYEKL. The CDR3 coding sequence is TGCGCCAGCAGCCAATGGACAGGGCAAGAGACCCAGTACTTC. As protein: CASSQWTGQETQYF.

The V gene is TRBV5-1, the J gene TRBJ2-1; D ambiguous. The CDR3 totals 13 residues. The ends were cut back, 0 bases at V and 6 bases at J, with 7 bases in the middle. CDR1 is SGHRS and CDR2 is YFSETQ in the germline V gene. The CDR3 bases are TGCGCCAGCAGCTTGGCTCTTATCAATGAGCAGTTCTTC. Translating gives CASSLALINEQFF.

Of note for this clonotype: One end of the junction fails to match germline, which may point to a read error. The V gene is TRBV27, the J gene TRBJ1-5, with D possibly being TRBD1 (5 bases). The V gene's germline CDR1 is MNHEY and CDR2 SMNVEV (reference sequence). The CDR3 is 13 residues long. Here the CDR3 DNA reads TGTTCCAGCAGTACGGGATTGGGGGAGCCCCAGCATTTT. This codes for CSSSTGLGEPQHF.

This clonotype was observed a few times. The chain combines TRBV28 with TRBJ2-6; D is perhaps TRBD2 (5 bases). The CDR3 consists of 16 residues. V shed 5 bases and J shed 1 base, with 12 bases lying between them. Germline assignment: CDR1 MDHEN and CDR2 SYDVKM. The CDR3, as DNA: TGTGCCAGCAGTCCCCCTGGACTTTCTGGGGCCAACGTCCTGACTTTC. It translates to CASSPPGLSGANVLTF.

The chain employs TRBV6-5 and TRBJ2-1, with TRBD2 matching over 15 bases. Trimming removed 5 bases from V and 5 bases from J; junction bases left unmatched: 7. From germline, CDR1 is MNHEY and CDR2 SVGAGI. The CDR3 spans 17 residues. The CDR3 here is CASSHGLAGGLHNEQFF. CDR3 nucleotide sequence: TGTGCCAGCAGTCACGGACTAGCGGGGGGGCTCCACAATGAGCAGTTCTTC.

There are a few counts of this clonotype. The chain recombines TRBV7-9 with TRBJ2-7; D is uncertain. Deletions cut 1 base from V and 5 bases from J, with 9 bases between. This CDR3 contains 13 residues. The V gene's germline CDR1 is SEHNR and CDR2 FQNEAQ (reference sequence). The CDR3 coding sequence is TGTGCCAGCAGCTTAGGCCCGGTCGACGAGCAGTACTTC. This codes for CASSLGPVDEQYF.

This clonotype was seen at least ten times. The chain carries TRBV5-1 and TRBJ2-7; perhaps TRBD1 as D (6 bases). The CDR3 runs 14 residues. V was cut by 2 bases and J by 0 bases, with 9 bases left in between. Germline V gene data show CDR1 as SGHRS and CDR2 as YFSETQ. For the CDR3, the DNA is TGCGCCAGCAGCTTAGTGGACAGCTCCTACGAGCAGTACTTC. This gives the protein CASSLVDSSYEQYF.

This chain connects TRBV14 to TRBJ1-4; the D gene is possibly TRBD1 (5 bases). V dropped 1 base and J dropped 8 bases, with 14 bases sitting between them. CDR1 and CDR2 (germline): SGHDN, FVKESK. The CDR3 is 15 residues long. The CDR3 DNA reads TGTGCCAGCAGCCAAGCAACTGGGGGTGACGAAAAACTGTTTTTT. This translates into CASSQATGGDEKLFF.

DNA of the CDR3: TGTGCCAGCAGCTTTCACTACGAGCAGTACTTC. Protein: CASSFHYEQYF. The V and J genes are TRBV5-8 and TRBJ2-7; no clear D. The CDR3 totals 11 residues. CDR1 and CDR2 from the germline V gene are SGHTS and YDEGEE. The V gene lost 2 bases and the J gene lost 3 bases, with 3 bases spanning the gap.

This chain uses TRBV19 with TRBJ1-5, with TRBD1 as a possible D gene (5 bases). The germline gives CDR1 LNHDA, CDR2 SQIVND (reference sequence). CDR3 length equals 13 residues. Between the trimmed V and J ends, which lost 5 bases and 7 bases, there was a span of 12 bases. Written as DNA, the CDR3 is TGTGCCAGTAGTGACCTTGGGGCCCAGCCCCAGCATTTT. This sequence encodes CASSDLGAQPQHF.

The table lists this clonotype with many counts. The rearrangement links TRBV7-9 to TRBJ2-7; D might be TRBD2 (6 bases). Trimming stripped 4 bases from V and 4 bases from J, with 11 bases between. This CDR3 has 13 residues. The germline V gene encodes CDR1 SEHNR and CDR2 FQNEAQ (reference sequence). CDR3 amino acids: CASSSGTPYEQYV. Written as DNA, the CDR3 is TGTGCCAGCAGCTCCGGGACTCCATACGAGCAGTACGTC.

This clonotype showed up just a few times. The chain combines TRBV7-2 with TRBJ2-1; D possibly corresponds to TRBD2 (5 bases). Germline V CDR1 and CDR2: SGHTA, FQGNSA. CDR3 length equals 15 residues. V shed 5 bases and J shed 3 bases, with 14 bases lying between them. The CDR3 here is CASSPSGSLYNEQFF. Here the CDR3 DNA reads TGTGCCAGCAGCCCCAGCGGTTCCCTCTACAATGAGCAGTTCTTC.

This sequence joins TRBV7-2 and TRBJ2-5; TRBD2 is a possible D gene (6 bases). The CDR3 loop spans 15 amino acids. The germline CDR1 and CDR2 sequences are SGHTA and FQGNSA. The V gene lost 5 bases and the J gene lost 5 bases, with 18 bases spanning the gap. This CDR3 reads CASSQQRAPEETQYF. The CDR3 nucleotides read TGTGCCAGCAGCCAACAGCGGGCCCCCGAGGAGACCCAGTACTTC.

This clonotype appeared a few times. The rearrangement links TRBV7-9 to TRBJ1-6, with 8 positions matching TRBD1. J was trimmed by 3 bases and V by 5 bases; bases with no gene match: 3. CDR3 length: 15 residues. Germline loops: CDR1 SEHNR, CDR2 FQNEAQ (reference sequence). CDR3 coding DNA: TGTGCCAGCAGCGAGGGACAGGTCTATAATTCACCCCTCCACTTT. It yields the protein CASSEGQVYNSPLHF.

Many counts were recorded for this clonotype. The V gene is TRBV12-3 or TRBV12-4, the J gene TRBJ2-7; no reliable D call. The germline V and J ends were trimmed by 8 bases and 3 bases, with 5 bases remaining between them. The CDR3 sequence is 10 residues long. This CDR3 is CASGFYEQYF. The CDR3 DNA reads as TGTGCCAGCGGCTTCTACGAGCAGTACTTC.

This clonotype turned up a few times. The chain combines TRBV27 with TRBJ2-1, with a possible D match to TRBD2 (5 bases). V gave up 5 bases and J gave up 4 bases, with 18 bases separating them. This CDR3 contains 16 residues. CDR1 is MNHEY and CDR2 is SMNVEV in the germline V gene (reference sequence). In DNA, the CDR3 is TGTGCCAGCAGTCCGCGCCGGACTCCGGCGTACAATGAGCAGTTCTTC. Amino acids: CASSPRRTPAYNEQFF.

The table lists this clonotype with a few counts. The chain couples TRBV25-1 to TRBJ2-2; D is ambiguous. Germline lookup yields CDR1 MGHDK and CDR2 SYGVNS. The CDR3 is made up of 12 amino acids. V shed 4 bases and J shed 5 bases, with 5 bases lying between them. CDR3: CASSVSTGELFF. The CDR3 DNA is TGTGCCAGCAGTGTGTCTACCGGGGAGCTGTTTTTT.

This chain joins TRBV4-1 and TRBJ1-6, with D perhaps TRBD1 (6 bases). V was trimmed by 1 base and J by 14 bases, leaving 15 bases between them. From germline, CDR1 is MGHRA and CDR2 YSYEKL. The CDR3 extends over 14 amino acids. DNA for the CDR3: TGCGCCAGCAGCCAAGTTGGACAGTCGGCTGCCCTCCACTTT. Protein product: CASSQVGQSAALHF.

This clonotype was observed a handful of times. The chain employs TRBV6-5 and TRBJ2-7; TRBD1 might be the D (6 bases). Per germline, CDR1 MNHEY and CDR2 SVGAGI. This CDR3 has 11 residues. Between the trimmed V and J ends, which lost 4 bases and 6 bases, there was a span of 7 bases. This CDR3 reads CASSSGVEQYF. CDR3 sequence (DNA): TGTGCCAGCAGTTCAGGGGTCGAGCAGTACTTC.

This clonotype was counted ten times or more. The CDR3 bases are TGTGCCAGCAGTCCCCCTGAGGGGTCCCAGTACTTC. Amino acids: CASSPPEGSQYF. V gene TRBV6-5 combines with J gene TRBJ2-5; D could derive from TRBD1 or TRBD2 (5 bases each). V was pared by 5 bases and J by 9 bases, with 13 bases between. CDR1 is MNHEY and CDR2 is SVGAGI in the germline V gene. The CDR3 sequence is 12 residues long.

This clonotype has only a few counts. The genes are TRBV20-1 and TRBJ1-2; TRBD1 matches at 9 bases. This CDR3 has 14 amino acids. Germline loops: CDR1 DFQATT, CDR2 SNEGSKA (reference sequence). The V gene end was trimmed by 1 base and the J gene end by 4 bases; junction bases not matched to a gene: 4. CDR3 amino acids: CSARGQGGVYGYTF. In nucleotides, the CDR3 is TGCAGTGCTAGAGGACAGGGGGGGGTCTATGGCTACACCTTC.